The 30 T cell receptor beta chains presented below share a single source sample, sequenced in a study of molecular identifiers for immune sequencing clone quantification. TCRdb re-analysed the PCR reads in MiXCR, keeping a single row per CDR3 protein. The data contain 460,000 or so distinct CDR3 sequences, about a fifth of them seen just once; the ten biggest clones take up about 0.8%. Sequencing was performed on naive CD8+ T cells from blood, with Jurkat cell RNA spiked in. Subset: FACS-sorted CD8+CD4-CCR7+CD45RA+ naive T cells. All receptors come from a human donor in good health. Some libraries in this study had Jurkat cell RNA spiked in.

J is TRBJ1-1 and V is TRBV3-2. TRBV3-2 is given as a pseudogene. The CDR3 contains 13 residues. The CDR3 DNA sequence: TGTGCCAGCAGCCTAGACGGGGAGGAGGAAGCTTTCTTT. The encoded protein is CASSLDGEEEAFF.

At least ten counts were recorded for this clonotype. V usage is TRBV24-1 and J usage is TRBJ2-2; 8 bases align to TRBD1. This CDR3 contains 15 residues. V was clipped by 3 bases and J by 6 bases; unmatched bases: 5. Germline loops: CDR1 KGHDR, CDR2 SFDVKD. CDR3 nucleotide sequence: TGTGCCACCAGTGATCCCCAGGGGGCGGCCGGGGAGCTGTTTTTT. Protein product: CATSDPQGAAGELFF.

This clonotype was seen repeatedly, ten times or more. The chain is built from TRBV30 and TRBJ2-6; 8 bases agree with TRBD1. The CDR3 is 16 amino acids. Germline trimming cut 4 bases from V and 0 bases from J; bases unmatched to any gene: 5. Germline values: CDR1 GTSNPN, CDR2 SVGIG (reference sequence). The CDR3 bases are TGTGCCTGGAAATTGGACAGGGCCTCTGGGGCCAACGTCCTGACTTTC. It translates to CAWKLDRASGANVLTF.

This clonotype was observed at least ten times. This chain uses TRBV20-1 with TRBJ2-7; tentative D call: TRBD1 (6 bases). Per the germline V gene, CDR1 is DFQATT and CDR2 is SNEGSKA (reference sequence). V lost 5 bases and J 1 base, leaving 15 bases between the germline ends. The CDR3 contains 14 residues. The chain's CDR3 is CSARSPGTSYEQYF. Here the CDR3 DNA reads TGCAGTGCTCGATCCCCCGGGACATCCTACGAGCAGTACTTC.

The rearrangement joins TRBV4-1 to TRBJ2-3; TRBD1 or TRBD2 may be the D gene (5 bases each). Per germline, CDR1 MGHRA and CDR2 YSYEKL. V was trimmed by 1 base and J by 4 bases, leaving 12 bases between them. The CDR3 is 15 amino acids. CDR3 amino acids: CASSQASQGADTQYF. CDR3 coding DNA: TGCGCCAGCAGCCAAGCTAGCCAGGGCGCAGATACGCAGTATTTT.

As for this clonotype: A much more abundant neighbour one base away suggests this may be a read error. The V and J genes are TRBV7-2 and TRBJ2-3; D is unresolved. With the DNA end fitting TRBJ1-5 better, the J assignment may be wrong. This CDR3 has 15 amino acids. Germline CDR1 and CDR2: SGHTA and FQGNSA. CDR3 loop: CASSPRTWSTDTQHF. CDR3 nucleotides: TGTGCCAGCAGCCCCAGGACTTGGAGCACAGATACGCAGCATTTT.

V is TRBV21-1 and J is TRBJ1-3; the table's D call, TRBD1, has no DNA check behind it. TRBV21-1 is shown as a pseudogene. The CDR3 extends over 18 amino acids. CDR3 region: CASSKVAGSLLSGNTIYF. The DNA for the CDR3 is TGTGCCAGCAGCAAGGTGGCAGGGAGCCTCCTCTCTGGAAACACCATATATTTT.

A remark on this clonotype: A much larger clone lies one base from this, so it may be a read error. The rearrangement uses TRBV19 and TRBJ2-7, with D possibly being TRBD1 (6 bases). The CDR3 is 14 amino acids. V was trimmed by 4 bases and J by 3 bases, leaving 13 bases between them. Looked up from germline, CDR1 is LNHDA and CDR2 is SQIVND (reference sequence). This CDR3 reads CASSTGAAHYEQYF. CDR3 DNA sequence: TGTGCCAGTAGTACAGGGGCAGCACACTACGAGCAGTACTTC.

This chain uses TRBV7-2 with TRBJ2-1, with 14 nucleotides matching TRBD2. Germline V gives CDR1 SGHTA, CDR2 FQGNSA. The CDR3 covers 15 residues. Trimming removed 5 bases from V and 8 bases from J; junction bases left unmatched: 5. The CDR3 bases are TGTGCCAGCAGCCGGACTAGCGGGAGGCTGGATGAGCAGTTCTTC. This codes for CASSRTSGRLDEQFF.

Details on this clonotype: Just one base apart from a much larger clone, this may be a read error. The rearrangement joins TRBV11-3 to TRBJ2-1, with no clear D. This CDR3 comprises 16 residues. Trimming stripped 5 bases from V and 5 bases from J, with 19 bases between. Looked up from germline, CDR1 is SGHNT and CDR2 is YENEEA. The CDR3 coding sequence is TGTGCCAGCAGCACCCGTCATGAAGAACCTCACAATGAGCAGTTCTTC. Translated: CASSTRHEEPHNEQFF. Looking up the rest from reference TRBV11-3 and TRBJ2-1 gives the full variable domain: EAGVVQSPRYKIIEKKQPVAFWCNPISGHNTLYWYLQNLGQGPELLIRYENEEAVDDSQLPKDRFSAERLKGVDSTLKIQPAELGDSAVYLCASSTRHEEPHNEQFFGPGTRLTVL.

This clonotype has at least ten counts. The chain joins TRBV28 to TRBJ2-2; TRBD1 matches 9 bases. Unmatched junction bases numbered 12, after V lost 6 bases and J lost 7 bases. CDR1 is MDHEN, CDR2 SYDVKM, per germline. The CDR3 is 16 amino acids. In DNA form, the CDR3 reads TGTGCCAGCAGAACACCCGGACAGGGGTCGGGCGGGGAGCTGTTTTTT. Translating gives CASRTPGQGSGGELFF.

V is TRBV7-9 and J is TRBJ2-7, with D uncertain. The germline V gene encodes CDR1 SEHNR and CDR2 FQNEAQ (reference sequence). V was pared by 1 base and J by 5 bases, with 6 bases between. The CDR3 extends over 12 amino acids. The CDR3 region has the DNA TGTGCCAGCAGCTTAGTTCTCCACGAGCAGTACTTC. It specifies CASSLVLHEQYF.

The chain employs TRBV19 and TRBJ2-3; tentatively, D is TRBD1 (6 bases). The V end was cut by 4 bases, the J end by 3 bases, with 20 bases between. The V gene's germline CDR1 is LNHDA and CDR2 SQIVND (reference sequence). CDR3 length: 17 residues. Here the CDR3 DNA reads TGTGCCAGTAGTACCGCCATTTGGGGGCCAGGGACAGATACGCAGTATTTT. Its protein product is CASSTAIWGPGTDTQYF.

In this sample, this clonotype turned up many times. The V and J genes are TRBV29-1 and TRBJ2-5; D gene uncertain. CDR3 size: 14 residues. Germline V gives CDR1 SQVTM, CDR2 ANQGSEA. V lost 4 bases to trimming and J lost 5 bases, with 17 bases between them. The CDR3 spells CSVAPDQLQETQYF. The CDR3 DNA sequence: TGCAGCGTTGCCCCGGATCAGCTTCAGGAGACCCAGTACTTC.

This clonotype was found many times. V is TRBV20-1 and J is TRBJ2-7; TRBD1 matches 8 bases. This CDR3 has 12 residues. CDR1 and CDR2 (germline): DFQATT, SNEGSKA (reference sequence). V was pared by 7 bases and J by 2 bases, with 4 bases of the junction left unmatched. CDR3 sequence (DNA): TGCAGTGTGGGGGACAGGACCTACGAGCAGTACTTC. Translation gives CSVGDRTYEQYF.

As concerns this clonotype: It may be a read error: a sequence one base away is much more abundant. The J gene is TRBJ2-3, the V gene TRBV20-1, with 9 bases fitting TRBD2. Germline V lookup: CDR1 DFQATT, CDR2 SNEGSKA (reference sequence). Trimming cost V 1 base and J 1 base; bases outside gene matches: 12. The CDR3 has 18 residues. CDR3 loop: CSARATGLALRRTDTQYF. CDR3 nucleotide sequence: TGCAGTGCTAGAGCTACGGGACTAGCTCTTCGACGCACAGATACGCAGTATTTT.

This rearrangement joins TRBV6-5 to TRBJ2-3; 8 nucleotides line up with TRBD2. This CDR3 comprises 16 residues. Looked up from germline, CDR1 is MNHEY and CDR2 is SVGAGI. V was clipped by 6 bases and J by 0 bases; unmatched bases: 8. This CDR3 is CASRHSGRSSTDTQYF. In DNA, the CDR3 is TGTGCCAGCAGACACAGCGGGAGATCTAGCACAGATACGCAGTATTTT.

The table lists this clonotype with many counts. The chain recombines TRBV7-9 with TRBJ2-3, with D perhaps assigned TRBD1 or TRBD2 (6 bases each). The CDR3 loop spans 17 amino acids. The ends were cut back, 5 bases at V and 3 bases at J, with 21 bases in the middle. Germline V CDR1 and CDR2: SEHNR, FQNEAQ (reference sequence). The CDR3 DNA follows: TGTGCCAGCAGCAAGCCGTCGGAGGGGGTGGGTACAGATACGCAGTATTTT. Translated, it gives CASSKPSEGVGTDTQYF.

The rearrangement uses TRBV7-9 and TRBJ2-7; possible D gene TRBD2, 6 bases. This CDR3 has 16 residues. Trimming pared 1 base from V and 1 base from J, leaving 14 bases between. Germline lookup yields CDR1 SEHNR and CDR2 FQNEAQ (reference sequence). The CDR3 region is CASSLVGGTGSYEQYF. CDR3 nucleotides: TGTGCCAGCAGCTTAGTTGGGGGGACGGGATCCTACGAGCAGTACTTC. Together with reference TRBV7-9 and TRBJ2-7, the CDR3 gives the full variable domain: DTGVSQNPRHKITKRGQNVTFRCDPISEHNRLYWYRQTLGQGPEFLTYFQNEAQLEKSRLLSDRFSAERPKGSFSTLEIQRTEQGDSAMYLCASSLVGGTGSYEQYFGPGTRLTVT.

This clonotype was observed a few times. The CDR3 loop is CASSPGLAYGNEQFF. The CDR3 region has the DNA TGCGCCAGCAGCCCGGGACTAGCGTACGGTAATGAGCAGTTCTTC. The chain employs TRBV5-1 and TRBJ2-1; 10 nucleotides match TRBD2. The CDR3 runs 15 residues. V lost 4 bases, J lost 7 bases, and 8 bases stayed unmatched. Germline V gives CDR1 SGHRS, CDR2 YFSETQ.

This clonotype showed up many times. The chain recombines TRBV28 with TRBJ2-4; a weak D match, TRBD1 (5 bases). From germline, CDR1 is MDHEN and CDR2 SYDVKM. The CDR3 is made up of 13 amino acids. The V gene lost 3 bases and the J gene lost 6 bases, with 9 bases spanning the gap. CDR3 DNA: TGTGCCAGCAGTTTTGACAGCAGAAACATTCAGTACTTC. It yields the protein CASSFDSRNIQYF.

This clonotype has at least ten counts. The J gene is TRBJ1-5, the V gene TRBV7-8; D unresolved. There are 15 residues in the CDR3. V lost 4 bases and J 0 bases, leaving 10 bases between the germline ends. Looked up from germline, CDR1 is SGHVS and CDR2 is FQNEAQ. The CDR3 reads CASSSRTYSNQPQHF. For the CDR3, the DNA is TGTGCCAGCAGCTCTAGAACGTATAGCAATCAGCCCCAGCATTTT. The full variable domain, with the rest looked up from reference TRBV7-8 and TRBJ1-5, is GAGVSQSPRYKVAKRGQDVALRCDPISGHVSLFWYQQALGQGPEFLTYFQNEAQLDKSGLPSDRFFAERPEGSVSTLKIQRTQQEDSAVYLCASSSRTYSNQPQHFGDGTRLSIL.

For this clonotype: A much larger clone lies a single base off, so this may be a read error. The V call is TRBV30, the J call TRBJ2-3; D is perhaps TRBD2 (6 bases). V gave up 5 bases and J gave up 2 bases, with 14 bases separating them. CDR1 is GTSNPN and CDR2 is SVGIG in the germline V gene (reference sequence). This CDR3 spans 14 amino acids. For the CDR3, the DNA is TGTGCCTGGGGTTTTAGCGGAAACACAGATACGCAGTATTTT. Protein product: CAWGFSGNTDTQYF. The variable domain in full, completed from reference TRBV30 and TRBJ2-3, reads SQTIHQWPATLVQPVGSPLSLECTVEGTSNPNLYWYRQAAGRGLQLLFYSVGIGQISSEVPQNLSASRPQDRQFILSSKKLLLSDSGFYLCAWGFSGNTDTQYFGPGTRLTVL.

This chain joins TRBV4-3 and TRBJ2-7, with D perhaps assigned TRBD1 or TRBD2 (5 bases each). This CDR3 comprises 14 residues. The V and J ends lost 4 bases and 2 bases respectively, with 12 bases between them. Germline CDR1 and CDR2: LGHNA and YSLEER. The CDR3 nucleotides are TGCGCCAGCAGCCTGGGACGGACGCCCTACGAGCAGTACTTC. This encodes CASSLGRTPYEQYF.

The sample holds a few counts of this clonotype. The rearrangement uses TRBV2 and TRBJ1-2; TRBD1 aligns across 12 bases. Trimming took 3 bases from V and 3 from J; bases not matched to a gene: 2. Germline V CDR1 and CDR2: SNHLY, FYNNEI. There are 15 residues in the CDR3. The CDR3 loop reads CASSEGTGGYYGYTF. In DNA, the CDR3 is TGTGCCAGCAGTGAGGGGACAGGGGGCTACTATGGCTACACCTTC.

At least ten counts were recorded for this clonotype. V is TRBV28 and J is TRBJ1-1; tentatively, D is TRBD1 (6 bases). The CDR3 has 13 residues. Germline-derived CDR1 and CDR2 are MDHEN and SYDVKM. V dropped 3 bases and J dropped 5 bases, with 10 bases sitting between them. The CDR3 DNA is TGTGCCAGCAGTTTTACAGGGTTTACTGAAGCTTTCTTT. Its translation is CASSFTGFTEAFF.

The V gene is TRBV20-1, the J gene TRBJ2-1; the D gene could be TRBD1 or TRBD2 (5 bases each). CDR3 size: 15 residues. The V gene's germline CDR1 is DFQATT and CDR2 SNEGSKA (reference sequence). The V and J ends lost 1 base and 4 bases respectively, with 14 bases between them. CDR3 DNA sequence: TGCAGTGCTAGAGTTAGAGGGGCGCCATACAATGAGCAGTTCTTC. Amino acid sequence: CSARVRGAPYNEQFF.

This clonotype was seen at least ten times. This chain links TRBV5-1 with TRBJ1-1, with 8 positions matching TRBD1. After removal of 4 bases from V and 0 bases from J, the junction contained 5 bases not matched to a gene. The germline V gene has CDR1 SGHRS and CDR2 YFSETQ. CDR3 length equals 15 residues. The CDR3 sequence: CASSPWDRLNTEAFF. The DNA for the CDR3 is TGCGCCAGCAGCCCGTGGGACAGGTTGAACACTGAAGCTTTCTTT. Together with reference TRBV5-1 and TRBJ1-1, the CDR3 gives the full variable domain: KAGVTQTPRYLIKTRGQQVTLSCSPISGHRSVSWYQQTPGQGLQFLFEYFSETQRNKGNFPGRFSGRQFSNSRSEMNVSTLELGDSALYLCASSPWDRLNTEAFFGQGTRLTVV.

With respect to this clonotype: This may be a read error, as it is one base from a much larger clone. The chain uses TRBV4-1 and TRBJ1-2; possible D gene TRBD1, 5 bases. The V and J ends lost 1 base and 1 base respectively, with 7 bases between them. Germline lookup yields CDR1 MGHRA and CDR2 YSYEKL. The CDR3 contains 14 residues. CDR3 protein: CASSQAQDNYGYTF. The CDR3 DNA reads TGCGCCAGCAGCCAAGCACAGGATAACTATGGCTACACCTTC.

This clonotype was seen only once. The V and J genes are TRBV2 and TRBJ2-7; 9 nucleotides match TRBD1. The germline V gene has CDR1 SNHLY and CDR2 FYNNEI. V gave up 6 bases and J gave up 4 bases; unmatched junction bases: 7. This CDR3 contains 14 residues. Written as DNA, the CDR3 is TGTGCCAGCAGCTACCGGGACAGGGTATACGAGCAGTACTTC. This encodes CASSYRDRVYEQYF.